Each of the 23 T cell receptor beta chains below was sequenced from the same sample in a study of shared clonotypes between healthy human individuals. Libraries were prepared by immunoSEQ multiplex PCR; TCRdb keeps only in-frame clonotypes and omits some of them. Counted here are around 2,000,000 clones, roughly 95% occurring once; the ten biggest clones make up roughly 0.13%. The sequencing sample was made of naive CD4+ T cells sorted from blood. Subset indicated: CD45RA+ positively selected. All receptors derive from a man younger than 30 in good health.

As concerns this clone: At one end, the junction sequence differs from germline, possibly due to a read error. This sequence joins TRBV19 and TRBJ2-4; D is perhaps TRBD1 or TRBD2 (5 bases each). Germline CDR1 is LNHDA and CDR2 is SQIVND (reference sequence). The CDR3 has 14 residues. CDR3 region: CASNIGTAKNIQYF. DNA for the CDR3: TGTGCCAGTAATATAGGGACAGCCAAAAACATTCAGTACTTC. The full variable domain, its missing parts supplied by reference TRBV19 and TRBJ2-4, is DGGITQSPKYLFRKEGQNVTLSCEQNLNHDAMYWYRQDPGQGLRLIYYSQIVNDFQKGDIAEGYSVSREKKESFPLTVTSAQKNPTAFYLCASNIGTAKNIQYFGAGTRLSVL.

J is TRBJ2-5 and V is TRBV18; 9 bases are a match to TRBD1. This CDR3 contains 16 residues. Germline V CDR1 and CDR2: KGHSH, LQKENI. The trim removed 3 bases at V and 1 base at J, leaving 6 bases unmatched. The CDR3, as DNA: TGTGCCAGCTCACCTTTCCCGGGACAGGGCCAAGAGACCCAGTACTTC. It translates to CASSPFPGQGQETQYF.

Of note for this clone: The sample carries other DNA sequences with the same CDR3. This chain connects TRBV5-1 to TRBJ2-7, with 12 bases lining up with TRBD2. The CDR3 sequence is 14 residues long. Germline V CDR1 and CDR2: SGHRS, YFSETQ. Germline trimming cut 0 bases from V and 7 bases from J; bases unmatched to any gene: 2. CDR3 bases: TGCGCCAGCAGCTTGGGGCTAGCGGGAGGGGAGCAGTACTTC. It specifies CASSLGLAGGEQYF.

The V and J genes are TRBV11-2 and TRBJ2-5; 7 bases are a match to TRBD1. This CDR3 comprises 14 residues. J gave up 5 bases and V 6 bases, and 9 bases lay outside the gene matches. Germline values: CDR1 SGHAT, CDR2 FQNNGV. The CDR3 region has the DNA TGTGCCAGCAGTTATAGGACCAGGGGGGAGACCCAGTACTTC. The encoded protein is CASSYRTRGETQYF. Combining the CDR3 with reference TRBV11-2 and TRBJ2-5 gives the whole variable domain EAGVAQSPRYKIIEKRQSVAFWCNPISGHATLYWYQQILGQGPKLLIQFQNNGVVDDSQLPKDRFSAERLKGVDSTLKIQPAKLEDSAVYLCASSYRTRGETQYFGPGTRLLVL.

This chain connects TRBV30 to TRBJ2-1; 9 positions agree with TRBD1. Germline-derived CDR1 and CDR2 are GTSNPN and SVGIG (reference sequence). With V trimmed by 1 base and J by 3 bases, 7 bases remained unmatched. CDR3 length: 16 amino acids. The DNA of the CDR3 is TGTGCCTGGAGTGCCGGACAGGGGAAACTCTACAATGAGCAGTTCTTC. Protein product: CAWSAGQGKLYNEQFF.

The CDR3 region is CASSEIGTGGTF. The DNA of the CDR3 is TGTGCCAGCAGTGAAATAGGGACAGGGGGCACCTTC. The genes are TRBV2 and TRBJ1-2; 11 bases are shared with TRBD1. Germline V CDR1 and CDR2: SNHLY, FYNNEI. This CDR3 spans 12 amino acids. V gave up 2 bases and J gave up 13 bases; unmatched junction bases: 3.

For this clone: The same CDR3 can be traced to other DNA sequences in this sample. The chain employs TRBV6-5 and TRBJ1-2; 8 nucleotides match TRBD1. This CDR3 contains 15 residues. CDR1 and CDR2 (germline): MNHEY, SVGAGI. J gave up 1 base and V 0 bases, and 1 base lay outside the gene matches. CDR3 bases: TGTGCCAGCAGTTACTCAACAGGGGGTAACTATGGCTACACCTTC. It is translated as CASSYSTGGNYGYTF.

The CDR3, as DNA: TGTGCCAGCAGCCCGCAGGGACAGGGGGGCACTGAAGCTTTCTTT. This sequence encodes CASSPQGQGGTEAFF. The chain joins TRBV11-2 to TRBJ1-1, with TRBD1 matching over 11 bases. The V gene's germline CDR1 is SGHAT and CDR2 FQNNGV. CDR3 size: 15 residues. After removal of 5 bases from V and 4 bases from J, the junction contained 6 bases not matched to a gene.

The chain employs TRBV9 and TRBJ2-1; a weak D match, TRBD1 (5 bases). V was clipped by 4 bases and J by 7 bases, with 18 bases between them. The CDR3 has 15 amino acids. Germline V lookup: CDR1 SGDLS, CDR2 YYNGEE. The CDR3 loop reads CASSISGFSSNEQFF. The CDR3 DNA follows: TGTGCCAGCAGCATATCAGGGTTTTCAAGTAATGAGCAGTTCTTC.

The chain is built from TRBV30 and TRBJ1-1; D remains unclear. Germline lookup yields CDR1 GTSNPN and CDR2 SVGIG (reference sequence). Trimming left V 0 bases short and J 1 base short, with 12 bases between. The CDR3 is made up of 15 amino acids. This CDR3 reads CAWSVFGWENTEAFF. DNA of the CDR3: TGTGCCTGGAGTGTATTTGGCTGGGAGAACACTGAAGCTTTCTTT. The full variable domain, rest sourced from reference TRBV30 and TRBJ1-1, is SQTIHQWPATLVQPVGSPLSLECTVEGTSNPNLYWYRQAAGRGLQLLFYSVGIGQISSEVPQNLSASRPQDRQFILSSKKLLLSDSGFYLCAWSVFGWENTEAFFGQGTRLTVV.

Comment on this clone: This CDR3 is also generated by other DNA sequences in the sample. The V call is TRBV5-4, the J call TRBJ1-2, with TRBD1 matching 10 bases. This CDR3 contains 14 residues. Unmatched junction bases numbered 2, after V lost 4 bases and J lost 2 bases. Germline loops: CDR1 SGHNT, CDR2 YYREEE (reference sequence). CDR3 coding DNA: TGTGCCAGCAGCAAGGGACAGGGGAACTATGGCTACACCTTC. This translates into CASSKGQGNYGYTF.

A single count supports this clone. This CDR3 is CATSRTGTGILDEQFF. The CDR3, as DNA: TGTGCCACCAGCAGAACGGGGACAGGGATTCTCGATGAGCAGTTCTTC. This chain connects TRBV15 to TRBJ2-1; 9 bases fit TRBD1. Trimming took 2 bases from V and 8 from J; bases not matched to a gene: 10. This CDR3 has 16 residues. CDR1 and CDR2 from the germline V gene are LNHNV and YYDKDF (reference sequence).

The chain joins TRBV7-9 to TRBJ2-1; D not certain. This CDR3 comprises 12 residues. V was cut by 4 bases and J by 6 bases, with 7 bases left in between. Germline assignment: CDR1 SEHNR and CDR2 FQNEAQ (reference sequence). The CDR3 DNA is TGTGCCAGCAGCTCTAGTGGCAATGAGCAGTTCTTC. The encoded protein is CASSSSGNEQFF. Together with reference TRBV7-9 and TRBJ2-1, the CDR3 gives the full variable domain: DTGVSQNPRHKITKRGQNVTFRCDPISEHNRLYWYRQTLGQGPEFLTYFQNEAQLEKSRLLSDRFSAERPKGSFSTLEIQRTEQGDSAMYLCASSSSGNEQFFGPGTRLTVL.

The chain links TRBV6-5 to TRBJ1-4; the D is unclear. Trimming took off 6 bases at V and 4 bases at J, with 3 bases between the two ends. Looked up from germline, CDR1 is MNHEY and CDR2 is SVGAGI. The CDR3 runs 11 residues. The CDR3 sequence: CASRVNEKLFF. CDR3 DNA: TGTGCCAGCAGGGTTAATGAAAAACTGTTTTTT.

V is TRBV5-4 and J is TRBJ1-4; D remains unclear. This CDR3 has 13 residues. Between the trimmed V and J ends, which lost 7 bases and 5 bases, there was a span of 12 bases. Germline assignment: CDR1 SGHNT and CDR2 YYREEE (reference sequence). The CDR3 coding sequence is TGTGCCAGCGGAGTAGCATTAAATGAAAAACTGTTTTTT. This sequence encodes CASGVALNEKLFF.

The rearrangement uses TRBV11-2 and TRBJ2-4; TRBD1 or TRBD2 may be the D gene (6 bases each). The ends were cut back, 4 bases at V and 1 base at J, with 17 bases in the middle. Germline lookup yields CDR1 SGHAT and CDR2 FQNNGV. This CDR3 contains 17 residues. CDR3 bases: TGTGCCAGCAGCTCCTCCACCCGGGGGCGGGCCAAAAACATTCAGTACTTC. It yields the protein CASSSSTRGRAKNIQYF.

J is TRBJ1-3 and V is TRBV11-2, with TRBD1 matching over 8 bases. The length of the CDR3 is 14 residues. The V gene end was trimmed by 4 bases and the J gene end by 3 bases; junction bases not matched to a gene: 2. Germline V CDR1 and CDR2: SGHAT, FQNNGV. The CDR3 coding sequence is TGTGCCAGCAGCTCCAGGGGGCTTGGAAACACCATATATTTT. Translation gives CASSSRGLGNTIYF.

This clone has a handful of counts. At the DNA level, this CDR3 is encoded by other sequences in the same sample as well. The chain couples TRBV18 to TRBJ2-7; 8 bases are a match to TRBD1. J was trimmed by 2 bases and V by 0 bases; bases with no gene match: 3. The CDR3 consists of 15 residues. From germline, CDR1 is KGHSH and CDR2 LQKENI. The CDR3 sequence is CASSPPAGGPYEQYF. The CDR3 region has the DNA TGTGCCAGCTCACCACCGGCAGGGGGCCCCTACGAGCAGTACTTC.

The V and J genes are TRBV13 and TRBJ2-7; 8 bases agree with TRBD1. This CDR3 comprises 14 residues. V lost 6 bases to trimming and J lost 5 bases; unmatched junction nucleotides: 9. Per germline, CDR1 PRHDT and CDR2 FYEKMQ (reference sequence). CDR3 sequence reads: CASSSRRGPHEQYF. The CDR3 bases are TGTGCCAGCAGTTCCCGCAGGGGGCCCCACGAGCAGTACTTC. Drawing the rest from reference TRBV13 and TRBJ2-7, the complete variable domain is AAGVIQSPRHLIKEKRETATLKCYPIPRHDTVYWYQQGPGQDPQFLISFYEKMQSDKGSIPDRFSAQQFSDYHSELNMSSLELGDSALYFCASSSRRGPHEQYFGPGTRLTVT.

About this clone: The sample holds other DNA sequences that translate to the same CDR3. This sequence joins TRBV2 and TRBJ2-1; no clear D gene. CDR1 is SNHLY and CDR2 is FYNNEI in the germline V gene. CDR3 length equals 12 residues. V was shortened by 2 bases and J by 9 bases, with 8 bases between the two germline ends. The CDR3 sequence: CASSELGFEQFF. The CDR3 nucleotides read TGTGCCAGCAGTGAATTGGGCTTTGAGCAGTTCTTC.

This chain joins TRBV5-1 and TRBJ2-5, with TRBD2 matching 10 bases. With V trimmed by 2 bases and J by 3 bases, 1 base remained unmatched. The CDR3 contains 14 residues. Germline V gene data show CDR1 as SGHRS and CDR2 as YFSETQ. Written as DNA, the CDR3 is TGCGCCAGCAGCTTCACTAGCGGGAAAGAGACCCAGTACTTC. Residues: CASSFTSGKETQYF.

CDR3 in DNA: TGTGCCAGCAGCCGCGAGGTTGGGACCCAGTACTTC. Translated, it gives CASSREVGTQYF. The rearrangement uses TRBV7-2 and TRBJ2-5; no clear D gene. V dropped 5 bases and J dropped 7 bases, with 11 bases sitting between them. This CDR3 contains 12 residues. The germline gives CDR1 SGHTA, CDR2 FQGNSA.

This chain joins TRBV27 and TRBJ2-7; D is ambiguous. Germline V CDR1 and CDR2: MNHEY, SMNVEV (reference sequence). Trimming took 6 bases from V and 0 from J, leaving 12 bases between them. The CDR3 contains 14 residues. The CDR3 reads CASSPEWSSYEQYF. CDR3 sequence (DNA): TGTGCCAGCAGCCCTGAGTGGAGCTCCTACGAGCAGTACTTC.